This T cell receptor (beta chain) was recorded in a study of T cell responses to AZD1222 COVID-19 vaccine. Findings and limits, study-wide: Repertoires were collected only later (after the peak T cell response had occurred). Increases in Spike-specific TCR breadth and depth were seen after two AZD1222 doses.

Profiled with immunoSEQ multiplex PCR; TCRdb holds only in-frame clones, not every one. The sample yields around 140,000 clones, 85% to 95% seen once. A note on this clone: Its antigen is not known.

The CDR3 contains 14 residues. The trim removed 8 bases at V and 2 bases at J, leaving 5 bases unmatched. Germline values: CDR1 SEHNR, CDR2 FQNEAQ (reference sequence). This specimen was peripheral blood, taken on day 0 of AZD1222 vaccination. The receptor comes from an adult in good health. The V and J genes are TRBV7-9 and TRBJ2-2; 7 bases are a match to TRBD1. The CDR3 coding sequence is TGTGCCAGCCAGGGGGAGAGAAACACCGGGGAGCTGTTTTTT. Its translation is CASQGERNTGELFF.